This is a list of T cell receptor beta chains from one sample in a study of blood T cell repertoires in COVID-19. The data were produced by immunoSEQ multiplex PCR, yet TCRdb's version contains in-frame clones alone and is incomplete. The sample includes 200,000 to 300,000 clones, more than 85% of them seen just once. The sample was peripheral blood. These receptors were obtained from a woman in her sixties or seventies with COVID-19, enrolled during active disease. Both conserved end residues are part of each CDR3. Fields, in order: clone size, D gene, J gene, V gene, CDR3 protein, CDR3 DNA. D genes are given only for firm matches. For some rows the clone size is stated as once, few or many, or as a class when expanded; others skip it.

>NA|TRBD1|TRBJ2-1|TRBV5-4
CASSPGGQGEYEQFF
TGTGCCAGCAGCCCCGGCGGACAGGGGGAGTATGAGCAGTTCTTC
>NA|NA|TRBJ2-2|TRBV19
CASSPQVNTGELFF
TGTGCCAGTAGTCCCCAGGTCAACACCGGGGAGCTGTTTTTT
>NA|NA|TRBJ2-2|TRBV6-5
CASSPGYTLTGELFF
TGTGCCAGCAGCCCGGGGTACACACTCACCGGGGAGCTGTTTTTT
>NA|TRBD1|TRBJ1-3|TRBV19
CASKDRNRNTIYF
TGTGCCAGTAAGGACAGGAACAGAAACACCATATATTTT
>NA|NA|TRBJ2-7|TRBV5-4
CASSPLLGGRNEQYF
TGTGCCAGCAGCCCGCTTTTGGGGGGGCGGAACGAGCAGTACTTC
>NA|NA|TRBJ2-6|TRBV5-4
CASSLAGVGANVLTF
TGTGCCAGCAGCTTGGCAGGGGTTGGGGCCAACGTCCTGACTTTC
>NA|NA|TRBJ1-2|TRBV14
CASSQGVIGRGHGYTF
TGTGCCAGCAGCCAAGGTGTTATAGGCAGGGGCCATGGCTACACCTTC
>NA|NA|TRBJ2-3|TRBV29-1
CSTFVEGTDTQYF
TGCAGCACTTTTGTAGAGGGAACAGATACGCAGTATTTT
>NA|TRBD1|TRBJ1-2|TRBV29-1
CSVEENRGYGYTF
TGCAGCGTTGAAGAAAACAGGGGGTATGGCTACACCTTC
>NA|TRBD2|TRBJ2-7|TRBV7-2
CASSPGPGGYEQYF
TGTGCCAGCAGCCCCGGTCCGGGAGGCTACGAGCAGTACTTC
>NA|NA|TRBJ2-7|TRBV27
CASSGRVNEQYF
TGTGCCAGCAGTGGCAGGGTGAACGAGCAGTACTTC
>NA|TRBD1|TRBJ2-5|TRBV5-4
CAIGQGQETQYF
TGTGCCATCGGACAGGGTCAAGAGACCCAGTACTTC
>once|TRBD1|TRBJ1-1|TRBV7-8
CASSRQGFTEAFF
TGTGCCAGCAGCAGACAGGGTTTCACTGAAGCTTTCTTT
>NA|TRBD1|TRBJ2-7|TRBV6-1
CASSESRGQSYEQYF
TGTGCCAGCAGTGAATCAAGGGGACAGTCCTACGAGCAGTACTTC
>NA|NA|TRBJ1-5|TRBV6-6
CASSYGGRRGNQPQHF
TGTGCCAGCAGTTACGGCGGCAGGCGGGGCAATCAGCCCCAGCATTTT
>NA|NA|TRBJ2-7|TRBV28
CASKRRGEQYF
TGTGCCAGCAAACGGAGGGGCGAGCAGTACTTC
>NA|NA|TRBJ2-5|TRBV3-1/TRBV3-2
CASSQAGGQETQYF
TGTGCCAGCAGCCAGGCAGGGGGGCAAGAGACCCAGTACTTC
>NA|NA|TRBJ1-1|TRBV28
CASRDTGSGNTEAFF
TGTGCCAGCCGAGATACAGGGTCGGGGAACACTGAAGCTTTCTTT
>NA|TRBD2|TRBJ2-2|TRBV7-9
CASSLMGGGKNTGELFF
TGTGCCAGCAGCCTTATGGGCGGGGGAAAGAACACCGGGGAGCTGTTTTTT
>once|TRBD1|TRBJ1-2|TRBV6-5
CASSYPGQGLGGYTF
TGTGCCAGCAGTTACCCAGGACAGGGCTTGGGCGGCTACACCTTC
>NA|TRBD2|TRBJ2-1|TRBV2
CASRVGTRYNEQFF
TGTGCCAGCAGAGTCGGGACTAGGTACAATGAGCAGTTCTTC
>NA|TRBD2|TRBJ2-7|TRBV7-9
CASSPLGTRHEQYF
TGTGCCAGCAGCCCTCTTGGGACTAGGCACGAGCAGTACTTC
>NA|NA|TRBJ2-7|TRBV9
CASSPWTSHYEQYF
TGTGCCAGCAGCCCATGGACTTCCCACTACGAGCAGTACTTC
>NA|TRBD1|TRBJ1-2|TRBV5-1
CASSGGTPGGYGYTF
TGCGCCAGCAGCGGGGGGACACCAGGGGGCTATGGCTACACCTTC
>NA|TRBD1|TRBJ1-5|TRBV30
CAWTRTGLNQPQHF
TGTGCCTGGACCCGGACAGGGCTTAATCAGCCCCAGCATTTT
>NA|TRBD1|TRBJ1-2|TRBV6-4
CASSPDRGNYGYTF
TGTGCCAGCAGTCCGGACAGGGGGAACTATGGCTACACCTTC
>NA|TRBD1|TRBJ2-2|TRBV19
CASSITQGALPTTGELFF
TGTGCCAGTAGTATCACTCAGGGGGCCCTACCTACCACCGGGGAGCTGTTTTTT
>NA|NA|TRBJ1-2|TRBV6-1
CASSEAGPPYGYTF
TGTGCCAGCAGTGAAGCGGGGCCGCCCTATGGCTACACCTTC
>NA|NA|TRBJ1-2|TRBV6-1
CASSDRSGYTF
TGTGCCAGCAGTGATCGGAGCGGCTACACCTTC
>NA|NA|TRBJ2-7|TRBV6-1
CASSDSRWAGYYEQYF
TGTGCCAGCAGTGATTCAAGATGGGCAGGGTACTACGAGCAGTACTTC
>NA|TRBD1|TRBJ2-2|TRBV29-1
CSVKQGAGELFF
TGCAGCGTTAAACAGGGGGCCGGGGAGCTGTTTTTT
>NA|TRBD1|TRBJ1-4|TRBV28
CATRQGISGKLFF
TGTGCCACCAGACAGGGGATTTCAGGAAAACTGTTTTTT
>once|NA|TRBJ2-7|TRBV30
CAWNPSRGEQYF
TGTGCCTGGAACCCCTCGCGGGGAGAGCAGTACTTC
>NA|TRBD2|TRBJ2-2|TRBV5-1
CATASGSFPGELFF
TGCGCCACTGCAAGCGGGAGCTTCCCCGGGGAGCTGTTTTTT
>NA|NA|TRBJ1-5|TRBV29-1
CSVAGDSNQPQHF
TGCAGCGTTGCCGGGGATAGCAATCAGCCCCAGCATTTT
>NA|NA|TRBJ1-2|TRBV7-2
CASSLVPRYGYTF
TGTGCCAGCAGCTTAGTCCCCAGGTATGGCTACACCTTC
>NA|NA|TRBJ2-5|TRBV6-2/TRBV6-3
CASSPTGTQYF
TGTGCCAGCAGCCCGACAGGAACCCAGTACTTC
>NA|TRBD1|TRBJ2-2|TRBV9
CASSGQGAAGELFF
TGTGCCAGCAGCGGACAGGGGGCGGCCGGGGAGCTGTTTTTT
>NA|TRBD1|TRBJ1-1|TRBV11-1
CASSLDGQGVTEAFF
TGTGCCAGCAGCTTAGATGGACAGGGGGTCACTGAAGCTTTCTTT
>NA|TRBD2|TRBJ2-3|TRBV19
CASSTTGGTSGSGWGTDTQYF
TGTGCCAGTAGTACAACAGGGGGGACTAGCGGGAGCGGATGGGGCACAGATACGCAGTATTTT
>NA|TRBD1|TRBJ1-1|TRBV28
CASSLLRGQGGAFF
TGTGCCAGCAGTTTACTGAGGGGGCAGGGTGGAGCTTTCTTT
>NA|TRBD1|TRBJ1-1|TRBV4-2
CASSQGQGGMNTEAFF
TGTGCCAGCAGCCAGGGACAGGGGGGAATGAACACTGAAGCTTTCTTT
>NA|NA|TRBJ1-1|TRBV7-2
CASSLEGGAYRAFF
TGTGCCAGCAGCTTAGAGGGAGGGGCTTACAGAGCTTTCTTT
>NA|TRBD1|TRBJ1-4|TRBV27
CASSFRQGEKLFF
TGTGCCAGCAGTTTTAGACAGGGTGAAAAACTGTTTTTT
>NA|TRBD2|TRBJ2-3|TRBV20-1
CSASWLAGGTDTQYF
TGCAGTGCTAGTTGGCTAGCGGGAGGCACAGATACGCAGTATTTT
>NA|TRBD2|TRBJ2-5|TRBV27
CASSLFPGELAGGKSSEETQYF
TGTGCCAGCAGTTTATTCCCCGGTGAACTAGCGGGAGGGAAATCGTCCGAAGAGACCCAGTACTTC
>few|NA|TRBJ1-1|TRBV6-4
CASSRVANTEAFF
TGTGCCAGTTCGAGGGTAGCGAACACTGAAGCTTTCTTT
>NA|NA|TRBJ2-5|TRBV18
CASSQDAGRGETQYF
TGTGCCAGCTCACAAGACGCGGGGCGCGGGGAGACCCAGTACTTC
>NA|TRBD1|TRBJ1-1|TRBV30
CAWRTGGEYTEAFF
TGTGCCTGGAGGACAGGGGGCGAGTACACTGAAGCTTTCTTT
>NA|NA|TRBJ2-3|TRBV15
CATSRSRVPIVSQYF
TGTGCCACCAGCAGATCACGGGTGCCCATTGTATCGCAGTATTTT
>NA|NA|TRBJ2-2|TRBV6-5
CASSYPRTAGTGELFF
TGTGCCAGCAGTTACCCCAGGACAGCAGGAACCGGGGAGCTGTTTTTT
>NA|NA|TRBJ2-2|TRBV7-2
CASNRDSNTGELFF
TGTGCCAGCAACCGGGACTCGAACACCGGGGAGCTGTTTTTT
>NA|NA|TRBJ2-3|TRBV5-1
CASSLAGEADTQYF
TGCGCCAGCAGCTTGGCCGGAGAAGCAGATACGCAGTATTTT